This T cell receptor (beta chain) was sequenced during a study of T cell clonotyping in hematopoietic cell transplantation. Study information: Pretransplant recipient samples were taken after cytoreduction.

Time point reported: recipient sample about 28 days before transplant, after cytoreduction. Here immunoSEQ multiplex PCR was the method, and the copy in TCRdb shows in-frame clones only, minus some. There are several thousand clones in the sample; 65% to 80% occur only once, and about 30% lies in the top ten. This clone was seen more than once but under ten times. Its cognate antigen is unknown. Overall study results and limits: CD4 and CD8 repertoire contributions could not be separated without sorting.

Sequences were derived from peripheral blood mononuclear cells, sampled before stem cell transplant. The receptor was isolated from a man in his 60s with acute myeloid leukemia. Some clones in this sample may be carry-over from other donors' samples.

As DNA, the CDR3 is TGTGCCTGGAGTACTGATTTGATGTATGGCTACACCTTC. Translation: CAWSTDLMYGYTF. The chain couples TRBV30 to TRBJ1-2; unclear D gene. Germline CDR1 GTSNPN, CDR2 SVGIG (reference sequence). CDR3 size: 13 residues. The V gene lost 2 bases and the J gene lost 5 bases, with 12 bases spanning the gap.